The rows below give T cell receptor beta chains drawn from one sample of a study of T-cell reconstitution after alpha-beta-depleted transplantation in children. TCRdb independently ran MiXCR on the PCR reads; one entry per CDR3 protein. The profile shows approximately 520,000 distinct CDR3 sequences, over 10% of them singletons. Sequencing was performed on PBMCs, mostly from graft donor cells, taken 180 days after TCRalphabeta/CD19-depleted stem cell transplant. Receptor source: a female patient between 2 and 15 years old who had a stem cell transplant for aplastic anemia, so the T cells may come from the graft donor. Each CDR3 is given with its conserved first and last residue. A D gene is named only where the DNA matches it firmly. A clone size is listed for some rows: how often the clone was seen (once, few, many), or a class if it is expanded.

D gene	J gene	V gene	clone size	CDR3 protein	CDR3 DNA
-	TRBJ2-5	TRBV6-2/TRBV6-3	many	CASTPEAVWQETQYF	TGTGCCAGCACCCCCGAGGCAGTGTGGCAAGAGACCCAGTACTTC
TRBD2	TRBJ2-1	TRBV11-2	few	CASSLEGVRASGNNEQFF	TGTGCCAGCAGCTTAGAAGGGGTGCGGGCTAGCGGAAACAATGAGCAGTTCTTC
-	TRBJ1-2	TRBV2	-	CASSEAGSYGYTF	TGTGCCAGCAGTGAAGCTGGCAGCTATGGCTACACCTTC
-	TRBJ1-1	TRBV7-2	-	CASNFRTNTEAFF	TGTGCCAGCAACTTCCGGACGAACACTGAAGCTTTCTTT
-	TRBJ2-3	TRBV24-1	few	CATSSPTSAPRTDTQYF	TGTGCCACCAGTTCCCCTACTTCGGCCCCCCGGACAGATACGCAGTATTTT
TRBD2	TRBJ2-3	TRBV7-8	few	CASSLVGGEGADTQYF	TGTGCCAGCAGCTTAGTTGGGGGGGAGGGCGCAGATACGCAGTATTTT
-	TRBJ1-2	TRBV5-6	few	CASSRSGDTF	TGTGCCAGCAGCCGCTCAGGGGACACCTTC
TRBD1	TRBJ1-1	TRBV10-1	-	CASRPGDRETEAFF	TGCGCCAGCCGACCCGGGGACAGGGAGACTGAAGCTTTCTTT
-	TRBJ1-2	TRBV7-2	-	CASSPDWNYGYTF	TGTGCCAGCAGCCCGGACTGGAACTATGGCTACACCTTC
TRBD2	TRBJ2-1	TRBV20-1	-	CSATKREGTYNEQFF	TGCAGTGCTACGAAGCGGGAGGGCACCTACAATGAGCAGTTCTTC
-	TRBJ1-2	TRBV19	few	CASMIGAAGSYGYTF	TGTGCCAGTATGATTGGGGCGGCAGGCTCGTATGGCTACACCTTC
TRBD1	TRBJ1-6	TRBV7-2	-	CASSPREGAVSPLHF	TGTGCCAGCAGCCCGCGGGAGGGGGCGGTTTCACCCCTCCACTTT
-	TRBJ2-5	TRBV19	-	CASSISDGETQYF	TGTGCCAGTAGTATTAGTGACGGAGAGACCCAGTACTTC
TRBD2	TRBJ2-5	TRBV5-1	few	CASTELAGAPETQYF	TGCGCCAGCACCGAGCTAGCGGGAGCCCCAGAGACCCAGTACTTC
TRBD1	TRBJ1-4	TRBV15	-	CATSGDTGDGNEKLFF	TGTGCCACCAGCGGCGACACAGGGGATGGTAATGAAAAACTGTTTTTT
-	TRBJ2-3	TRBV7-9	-	CASSFTPAGRRDTQYF	TGTGCCAGCAGCTTTACCCCAGCGGGCCGGCGAGATACGCAGTATTTT
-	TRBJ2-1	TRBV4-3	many	CASSQASSGPDYNEQFF	TGCGCCAGCAGCCAAGCTTCCAGCGGTCCCGATTACAATGAGCAGTTCTTC
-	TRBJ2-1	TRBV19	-	CASKGVLHSYNEQFF	TGTGCCAGTAAAGGGGTCCTACACTCCTACAATGAGCAGTTCTTC
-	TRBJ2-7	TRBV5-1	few	CASSFYGGSYEQYF	TGCGCCAGCAGCTTTTATGGGGGATCCTACGAGCAGTACTTC
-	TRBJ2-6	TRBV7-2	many	CASSPRTLLPTGANVLTF	TGTGCCAGCAGCCCGAGGACATTGTTGCCTACTGGGGCCAACGTCCTGACTTTC
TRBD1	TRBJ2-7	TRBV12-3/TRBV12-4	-	CASSLVAQGDDEQYF	TGTGCCAGCAGTTTAGTGGCACAGGGGGACGACGAGCAGTACTTC
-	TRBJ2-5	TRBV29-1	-	CSGGASGETQYF	TGCAGCGGCGGGGCCTCGGGAGAGACCCAGTACTTC
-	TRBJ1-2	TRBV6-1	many	CASSRTGTTNYGYTF	TGTGCCAGCAGTAGAACCGGGACAACGAACTATGGCTACACCTTC
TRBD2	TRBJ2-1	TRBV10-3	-	CAITGSGRARYNEQFF	TGTGCCATCACTGGTAGCGGGAGGGCACGCTACAATGAGCAGTTCTTC
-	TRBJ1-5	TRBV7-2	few	CASSPWGGNQPQHF	TGTGCCAGCAGCCCATGGGGGGGCAATCAGCCCCAGCATTTT
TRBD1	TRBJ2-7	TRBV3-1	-	CASCQDVGTGGSFEQYF	TGTGCCTCCTGCCAAGATGTCGGGACAGGGGGCAGCTTCGAGCAGTACTTC
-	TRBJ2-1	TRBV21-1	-	CASSKVPTSGREFF	TGTGCCAGCAGCAAAGTGCCGACTAGCGGGAGAGAGTTCTTC
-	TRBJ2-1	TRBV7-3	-	CASSLGQPNEQFF	TGTGCCAGCAGCTTAGGCCAGCCCAATGAGCAGTTCTTC
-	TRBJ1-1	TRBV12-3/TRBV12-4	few	CASSFWVLAEAFF	TGTGCCAGCAGTTTTTGGGTGTTAGCTGAAGCTTTCTTT